Listed here is a single T cell receptor (beta chain). The read ends 3 residues before the CDR3 terminus; that terminus is restored from the germline J gene. Profiled with immunoSEQ multiplex PCR; TCRdb holds only in-frame clones, not every one. In all, the sample yields tens of thousands of clones. The data are from a study of T cells in women clearing cervical HPV infection. The wider study: Controls were women whose single incident HPV16 infection cleared within 12 months without precancer or cancer.

The germline V gene encodes CDR1 KGHSH and CDR2 LQKENI. The CDR3 spans 13 residues. V was pared by 3 bases and J by 4 bases, with 10 bases between. The sample consisted of blood buffy coat. The chain employs TRBV18 and TRBJ2-7; D perhaps matches TRBD1 (5 bases). The receptor comes from a woman aged 18-70 years with a cervical HPV16 infection that either progressed to CIN3+ or cleared (not recorded which). CDR3 bases read: TGTGCCAGCTCACCGGTACAGGAGTACGAG. It codes for CASSPVQEYE. The whole CDR3 is CASSPVQEYEQYF.